The present entry profiles one T cell receptor (beta chain) with its context. Time point of the sample: sample taken at primary tumor resection. Sequencing covered unsorted whole RNA taken from tumor, nontumor lung or frozen PBMC. Donation came from 70 or so patients with untreated early-stage non-small cell lung cancer. MiXCR, applied by TCRdb to the 5' RACE reads, yields one record per CDR3 protein. Seen here are about 85,000 distinct CDR3 sequences, about 20% observed once, and the top ten hold roughly 6%. The data stem from a study of spatial heterogeneity in lung cancer. On the study more broadly: As counted in raw reads, each unique TCR and UMI combination appeared more than ten times on average.

The CDR3 has 15 residues. Trimming left V 5 bases short and J 1 base short, with 14 bases between. Germline loops: CDR1 SEHNR, CDR2 FQNEAQ (reference sequence). The specimen comprised PBMCs, sampled at surgery. The V gene is TRBV7-9, the J gene TRBJ1-1, with D unclear. This clonotype was sampled from a male donor with early-stage non-small cell lung cancer. The CDR3 DNA is TGTGCCAGCAGCGAAGCCGGGAAGACGAACACTGAAGCTTTCTTT. It is translated as CASSEAGKTNTEAFF.